The 7 T cell receptor beta chains below all came from one sample that was sequenced in a study of T-cell memory formation after mild COVID-19. TCRdb independently ran MiXCR on the 5' RACE reads; one entry per CDR3 protein. Among 25,000 to 35,000 distinct CDR3 sequences listed, about 8% were seen once. Sequencing used PBMCs or a T cell subset sorted from them (not recorded which). Every receptor here comes from an adult woman who had mild COVID-19 (a few samples of this study predate the infection). Cell type and time point are not known.

This clonotype showed up many times. The CDR3 protein is CASSTLAGVETQYF. The DNA of the CDR3 is TGTGCCAGCAGCACCCTAGCGGGAGTTGAGACCCAGTACTTC. The chain joins TRBV7-2 to TRBJ2-5, with 10 nucleotides matching TRBD2. CDR3 size: 14 residues. The J segment lost 5 bases and the V segment lost 5 bases, leaving 5 bases of the junction unmatched. The germline V gene has CDR1 SGHTA and CDR2 FQGNSA.

This clonotype was found many times. DNA of the CDR3: TGTGCCAGCAGTGACTTGGGCGAGCAGTACTTC. Protein: CASSDLGEQYF. The chain carries TRBV25-1 and TRBJ2-7; no definite D call. CDR1 MGHDK and CDR2 SYGVNS come from the germline V gene. This CDR3 region has 11 residues. The V end lost 3 bases, the J end lost 6 bases, and 6 bases lay between the germline ends.

The chain combines TRBV5-1 with TRBJ1-1; D is possibly TRBD1 (5 bases). The CDR3 extends over 16 amino acids. V lost 4 bases to trimming and J lost 0 bases, with 16 bases between them. Germline-derived CDR1 and CDR2 are SGHRS and YFSETQ. The CDR3 DNA reads TGCGCCAGCAGCCCCGCTTCGGACACCTTGAACACTGAAGCTTTCTTT. Residues: CASSPASDTLNTEAFF.

In its sample, this clonotype was seen many times. The chain couples TRBV19 to TRBJ2-7, with D possibly matching TRBD2 (6 bases). In germline, CDR1 is LNHDA, CDR2 SQIVND (reference sequence). The CDR3 is 15 residues long. The germline V and J ends were trimmed by 0 bases and 4 bases, with 13 bases remaining between them. CDR3 nucleotides: TGTGCCAGTAGTATAGAGCTAGCGCGGTTTTACGAGCAGTACTTC. This codes for CASSIELARFYEQYF.

By share of the sample, this clonotype is medium-sized. The chain is built from TRBV7-9 and TRBJ2-7, with D hard to call. There are 12 residues in the CDR3. CDR1 is SEHNR and CDR2 is FQNEAQ in the germline V gene (reference sequence). The ends were cut back, 1 base at V and 5 bases at J, with 6 bases in the middle. Written as DNA, the CDR3 is TGTGCCAGCAGCTTAGTGGGTCACGAGCAGTACTTC. It codes for CASSLVGHEQYF.

This clonotype showed up many times. The chain employs TRBV20-1 and TRBJ1-4; D unresolved. With 2 bases removed from V and 5 bases from J, the gap between germline ends came to 12 bases. Germline CDR1 and CDR2: DFQATT and SNEGSKA (reference sequence). This CDR3 is built from 14 residues. The CDR3 DNA is TGCAGTGCTAGATCACCAGAGTTAAATGAAAAACTGTTTTTT. It encodes CSARSPELNEKLFF.

The sample holds many counts of this clonotype. Written as DNA, the CDR3 is TGTGCCAGCAGCCAGCAAGAGACCCAGTACTTC. Translation: CASSQQETQYF. The chain recombines TRBV2 with TRBJ2-5; no definite D call. CDR1 and CDR2 (germline): SNHLY, FYNNEI. Trimming cost V 6 bases and J 2 bases, with 4 bases left between them. The CDR3 covers 11 residues.